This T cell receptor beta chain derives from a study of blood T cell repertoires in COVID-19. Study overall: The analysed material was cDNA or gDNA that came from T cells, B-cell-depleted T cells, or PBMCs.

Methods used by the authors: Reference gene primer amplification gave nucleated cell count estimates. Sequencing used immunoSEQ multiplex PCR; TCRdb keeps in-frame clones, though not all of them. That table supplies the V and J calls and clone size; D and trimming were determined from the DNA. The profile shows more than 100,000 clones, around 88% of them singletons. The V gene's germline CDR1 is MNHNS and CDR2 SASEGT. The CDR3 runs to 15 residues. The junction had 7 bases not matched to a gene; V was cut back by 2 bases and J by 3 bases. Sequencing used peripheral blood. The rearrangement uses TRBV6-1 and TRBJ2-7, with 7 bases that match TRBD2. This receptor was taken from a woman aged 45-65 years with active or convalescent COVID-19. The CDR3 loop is CASSEWSGRGYEQYF. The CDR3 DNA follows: TGTGCCAGCAGTGAATGGTCAGGGAGGGGCTACGAGCAGTACTTC.